The 5 T cell receptor beta chains in this list originate from one sample, sequenced in a study of cytomegalovirus exposure and HLA in healthy donors. Amplification used 60 Vbeta primers and 13 Jbeta primers. The protocol was immunoSEQ multiplex PCR, while the TCRdb copy is restricted to in-frame clones and leaves out a portion. The table includes approximately 220,000 clones, about 74% detected once. Sequencing used PBMCs. These receptors were collected from a middle-aged man in good health and CMV-seronegative.

The chain combines TRBV28 with TRBJ1-1; D ambiguous. Germline CDR1 and CDR2: MDHEN and SYDVKM. The CDR3 consists of 14 residues. The V gene lost 5 bases and the J gene lost 0 bases, with 10 bases spanning the gap. CDR3: CASSIIQLNTEAFF. DNA of the CDR3: TGTGCCAGCAGTATTATACAGTTGAACACTGAAGCTTTCTTT.

This chain joins TRBV11-2 and TRBJ2-3; TRBD2 matches 10 bases. Germline V gene data show CDR1 as SGHAT and CDR2 as FQNNGV. This CDR3 is built from 16 residues. Germline trimming cut 1 base from V and 2 bases from J; bases unmatched to any gene: 3. CDR3 DNA sequence: TGTGCCAGCAGCTTAGGTAGCGGGAGGTCCACAGATACGCAGTATTTT. Translating it yields CASSLGSGRSTDTQYF.

As DNA, the CDR3 is TGTGCCAGCAGTTTATGGGACAGCAACACTGAAGCTTTCTTT. This gives the protein CASSLWDSNTEAFF. The rearrangement uses TRBV27 and TRBJ1-1; 7 bases match TRBD1. V gave up 1 base and J gave up 2 bases; unmatched junction bases: 1. The CDR3 contains 14 residues. Germline V CDR1 and CDR2: MNHEY, SMNVEV (reference sequence).

This chain joins TRBV5-6 and TRBJ2-6, with a weak D call TRBD1 (6 bases). The length of the CDR3 is 16 residues. V was shortened by 2 bases and J by 0 bases, with 9 bases between the two germline ends. CDR1 is SGHDT, CDR2 YYEEEE, per germline. CDR3 residues: CASSLTGRSGANVLTF. DNA of the CDR3: TGTGCCAGCAGCTTAACAGGGCGCTCTGGGGCCAACGTCCTGACTTTC.

This clone was recorded only once. The chain links TRBV27 to TRBJ1-4; D is uncertain. Germline CDR1 MNHEY, CDR2 SMNVEV (reference sequence). Deletions cut 6 bases from V and 8 bases from J, with 16 bases between. The CDR3 is 14 residues long. The CDR3, as DNA: TGTGCCAGCAGCCCCGAGCGGGGTCGGGAAAAACTGTTTTTT. Encoded protein: CASSPERGREKLFF.